The 5 T cell receptor beta chains below all came from one sample that was sequenced in a study of beta chain features in type 1 diabetes. The study reverse transcribed the entire isolated RNA, so it sequenced expressed TCRB transcripts. TCRdb keeps only in-frame clones here, not all; method: immunoSEQ multiplex PCR. In the table there are more than 200,000 clones, around 16% of which are singletons. These receptors' antigens are unknown. Study findings and constraints: Shorter TCRB CDR3s, moderately but significantly so, were found in Type 1 diabetes patients in all four CD4+ subsets.

Sample: naive CD4+ T cells from blood. These receptor sequences come from a man aged 25-45 years with type 1 diabetes.

This rearrangement joins TRBV30 to TRBJ2-7, with 8 bases that match TRBD2. In germline, CDR1 is GTSNPN, CDR2 SVGIG (reference sequence). V lost 3 bases to trimming and J lost 0 bases; unmatched junction nucleotides: 4. This CDR3 contains 14 residues. The CDR3 DNA sequence: TGTGCCTGGAGGGTAGCGGGATTCTCCTACGAGCAGTACTTC. Translation: CAWRVAGFSYEQYF.

In its sample, this clone was seen a few times. This chain connects TRBV28 to TRBJ2-7; 10 bases map to TRBD1. The germline CDR1 and CDR2 sequences are MDHEN and SYDVKM. After removal of 4 bases from V and 4 bases from J, the junction contained 4 bases not matched to a gene. CDR3 length equals 14 residues. The CDR3 loop is CASSSRTGGYEQYF. The CDR3 coding sequence is TGTGCCAGCAGTTCGCGGACAGGGGGATACGAGCAGTACTTC. Full variable domain (missing parts from reference TRBV28 and TRBJ2-7): DVKVTQSSRYLVKRTGEKVFLECVQDMDHENMFWYRQDPGLGLRLIYFSYDVKMKEKGDIPEGYSVSREKKERFSLILESASTNQTSMYLCASSSRTGGYEQYFGPGTRLTVT.

This clone was seen only a few times. The gene calls are TRBV5-1 and TRBJ2-7, with 14 bases aligning to TRBD2. Unmatched junction bases numbered 5, after V lost 4 bases and J lost 5 bases. The CDR3 has 15 residues. Germline CDR1 reads SGHRS; CDR2 reads YFSETQ. The CDR3 DNA is TGCGCCAGCAGCGGGGGACTAGCGGGAGTCAACGAGCAGTACTTC. It translates to CASSGGLAGVNEQYF.

The V and J genes are TRBV7-9 and TRBJ2-7; D is unclear. The CDR3 has 13 residues. The V gene lost 1 base and the J gene lost 3 bases, with 7 bases spanning the gap. Germline V CDR1 and CDR2: SEHNR, FQNEAQ (reference sequence). The CDR3 is CASSLGGDYEQYF. CDR3 nucleotide sequence: TGTGCCAGCAGCTTAGGAGGAGACTACGAGCAGTACTTC.

This chain uses TRBV30 with TRBJ2-1, with TRBD2 matching over 10 bases. Trimming removed 0 bases from V and 4 bases from J; junction bases left unmatched: 3. Germline loops: CDR1 GTSNPN, CDR2 SVGIG (reference sequence). The CDR3 extends over 15 amino acids. The CDR3 DNA follows: TGTGCCTGGAGTGTTGCTAGCGGGGGATACAATGAGCAGTTCTTC. It specifies CAWSVASGGYNEQFF.